This T cell receptor beta chain was profiled in a study of early T cells in non-severe SARS-CoV-2 infection. Study-wide results and limits: Sequences matched to VDJdb favored anti-spike CD8 responses, while private and CD4 specificities were missed.

Worth noting for this clonotype: Its antigen is not identified.

Individual cDNA molecules received unique molecular identifiers during library preparation. Each CDR3 protein is one row after TCRdb ran MiXCR on the 5' RACE reads. Altogether some 67,000 distinct CDR3 sequences are present, 12% to 15% being singletons, with the ten largest covering roughly 13%. What was sequenced was whole blood. The TCR comes from an adult who was a healthcare worker with PCR-confirmed SARS-CoV-2 infection or an uninfected control (not recorded which).

The CDR3 region is CASSSAGSNQPQHF. The CDR3 DNA reads as TGTGCCAGCAGTTCGGCAGGGTCTAATCAGCCCCAGCATTTT. The rearrangement links TRBV6-2 or TRBV6-3 to TRBJ1-5, with D possibly matching TRBD1 (5 bases). CDR1 is MNHEY, CDR2 SVGEGT, per germline. V was shortened by 4 bases and J by 4 bases, with 11 bases between the two germline ends. CDR3 length equals 14 residues.